Shown below are 20 T cell receptor beta chains from a single sample sequenced in a study of blood T cell repertoires in COVID-19. TCRdb's table, derived via immunoSEQ multiplex PCR, lists solely in-frame clones and lacks some. The data hold about 270,000 clones, with 86% observed a single time. The sample consisted of peripheral blood. The receptors originated from a man aged 40-50 years with active or convalescent COVID-19.

In nucleotides, the CDR3 is TGTGCCAGCAGCTTGGTGGCAGGGCGAGGTAACTACGAGCAGTACTTC. Amino acids: CASSLVAGRGNYEQYF. The chain combines TRBV7-6 with TRBJ2-7, with D perhaps matching TRBD1 (5 bases). This CDR3 has 16 amino acids. Germline V gene lookup returns CDR1 SGHVS and CDR2 FNYEAQ. V was shortened by 3 bases and J by 3 bases, with 18 bases between the two germline ends.

The rearrangement links TRBV19 to TRBJ1-1; D is perhaps TRBD1 (6 bases). Per germline, CDR1 LNHDA and CDR2 SQIVND (reference sequence). CDR3 length equals 13 residues. V lost 6 bases, J lost 9 bases, and 17 bases lay in between. The DNA for the CDR3 is TGTGCCAGTAGACCTAGTTCGGGGACACAAGCTTTCTTT. This translates into CASRPSSGTQAFF.

The chain links TRBV7-6 to TRBJ1-5, with D possibly TRBD1 on 6 matching bases. The CDR3 covers 18 residues. V lost 1 base to trimming and J lost 1 base, with 17 bases between them. Germline V gene lookup returns CDR1 SGHVS and CDR2 FNYEAQ. The CDR3, as DNA: TGTGCCAGCAGCTTAGAAGTTGGTGCGGGGGCCAGCAATCAGCCCCAGCATTTT. Translating it yields CASSLEVGAGASNQPQHF.

This chain links TRBV4-2 with TRBJ1-2; tentative D call: TRBD1 (6 bases). The ends were cut back, 5 bases at V and 4 bases at J, with 17 bases in the middle. This CDR3 is 15 amino acids long. CDR1 is LGHNA and CDR2 is YNFKEQ in the germline V gene. CDR3 sequence: CASSIRDRGGYGYTF. Written as DNA, the CDR3 is TGTGCCAGCAGCATTCGCGATAGGGGGGGCTATGGCTACACCTTC.

The chain is built from TRBV15 and TRBJ1-4; 12 bases line up with TRBD1. J lost 8 bases, V lost 5 bases, and 6 bases had no gene match. CDR3 length equals 15 residues. In germline, CDR1 is LNHNV, CDR2 YYDKDF (reference sequence). The DNA of the CDR3 is TGTGCCACCAGCTGGGGACAGGGGGCAGGGGAAAAACTGTTTTTT. This codes for CATSWGQGAGEKLFF.

The V and J genes are TRBV9 and TRBJ2-1, with 7 positions matching TRBD2. The CDR3 has 14 residues. The V and J ends lost 4 bases and 6 bases, in that order; junction bases with no gene match: 7. Per the germline V gene, CDR1 is SGDLS and CDR2 is YYNGEE. DNA for the CDR3: TGTGCCAGCAGCCCCGTGGGGGGGAGCAATGAGCAGTTCTTC. Encoded protein: CASSPVGGSNEQFF.

The rearrangement links TRBV18 to TRBJ1-1; a possible D gene is TRBD1 (6 bases). The CDR3 extends over 15 amino acids. V gave up 3 bases and J gave up 5 bases, with 16 bases separating them. Germline CDR1 and CDR2: KGHSH and LQKENI. CDR3 coding DNA: TGTGCCAGCTCACCGGAATTCGGGGGGCTGACTGAAGCTTTCTTT. Translation: CASSPEFGGLTEAFF.

The chain has TRBV9 and TRBJ2-3; TRBD2 matches at 7 bases. The CDR3 sequence is 15 residues long. From germline, CDR1 is SGDLS and CDR2 YYNGEE. J lost 0 bases, V lost 1 base, and 2 bases had no gene match. CDR3 loop: CASSVTSASTDTQYF. The CDR3 nucleotides are TGTGCCAGCAGCGTAACTAGCGCGAGCACAGATACGCAGTATTTT.

This sequence joins TRBV5-5 and TRBJ2-3; TRBD2 aligns across 12 bases. Germline CDR1 is SGHKS and CDR2 is YYEKEE (reference sequence). Trimming cost V 4 bases and J 1 base; bases outside gene matches: 1. This CDR3 is built from 15 residues. CDR3 protein: CASSLAGGGTDTQYF. The CDR3 coding sequence is TGTGCCAGCAGCCTAGCGGGGGGGGGCACAGATACGCAGTATTTT.

CDR3 in DNA: TGTGCCAGCAGGCGGCAGGGGGGCAATCAGCCCCAGCATTTT. Amino acids: CASRRQGGNQPQHF. The genes are TRBV2 and TRBJ1-5; 7 nucleotides agree with TRBD1. The CDR3 runs 14 residues. The V and J ends lost 6 bases and 2 bases, in that order; junction bases with no gene match: 4. Germline CDR1 SNHLY, CDR2 FYNNEI.

V is TRBV6-5 and J is TRBJ1-1; 7 bases align to TRBD1. Per the germline V gene, CDR1 is MNHEY and CDR2 is SVGAGI. V gave up 8 bases and J gave up 0 bases; unmatched junction bases: 6. The CDR3 contains 14 residues. CDR3 sequence (DNA): TGTGCCAGCTTCGGAGGACAGGTGAACACTGAAGCTTTCTTT. This encodes CASFGGQVNTEAFF.

The rearrangement uses TRBV2 and TRBJ1-4, with TRBD1 identical over 12 bases. Germline V gene data show CDR1 as SNHLY and CDR2 as FYNNEI. Trimming took 6 bases from V and 8 from J; bases not matched to a gene: 4. CDR3 size: 14 residues. For the CDR3, the DNA is TGTGCCAGCAGGCCCGGGACAGGGGGCGAAAAACTGTTTTTT. The encoded protein is CASRPGTGGEKLFF. The full variable domain, its missing parts supplied by reference TRBV2 and TRBJ1-4, is EPEVTQTPSHQVTQMGQEVILRCVPISNHLYFYWYRQILGQKVEFLVSFYNNEISEKSEIFDDQFSVERPDGSNFTLKIRSTKLEDSAMYFCASRPGTGGEKLFFGSGTQLSVL.

The chain combines TRBV7-9 with TRBJ2-2, with 8 bases that match TRBD1. The CDR3 contains 14 residues. CDR1 and CDR2 (germline): SEHNR, FQNEAQ (reference sequence). The V and J ends lost 6 bases and 1 base, in that order; junction bases with no gene match: 1. CDR3: CASRDRGNTGELFF. The CDR3 DNA reads as TGTGCCAGCAGAGACAGGGGGAACACCGGGGAGCTGTTTTTT.

The chain couples TRBV6-5 to TRBJ2-7; D unresolved. The CDR3 covers 16 residues. Trimming removed 0 bases at V and 2 bases at J, with 14 bases between. Germline lookup yields CDR1 MNHEY and CDR2 SVGAGI. The DNA of the CDR3 is TGTGCCAGCAGTTACTCGATGAGCGCCCTCGCCTACGAGCAGTACTTC. Its translation is CASSYSMSALAYEQYF.

The chain carries TRBV7-2 and TRBJ1-5; perhaps TRBD1 as D (5 bases). V was cut by 1 base and J by 2 bases, with 12 bases left in between. This CDR3 spans 16 amino acids. Per germline, CDR1 SGHTA and CDR2 FQGNSA. The CDR3 loop is CASSLGAGRGNQPQHF. The CDR3 nucleotides read TGTGCCAGCAGCTTAGGGGCGGGACGGGGCAATCAGCCCCAGCATTTT.

The rearrangement uses TRBV4-1 and TRBJ2-3; the D gene is possibly TRBD2 (5 bases). CDR1 MGHRA and CDR2 YSYEKL come from the germline V gene. The V and J ends lost 5 bases and 3 bases respectively, with 12 bases between them. The CDR3 is 14 residues long. CDR3 coding DNA: TGCGCCAGCAGCTCCGTCGGGAAAACAGATACGCAGTATTTT. Its protein is CASSSVGKTDTQYF.

The gene calls are TRBV15 and TRBJ1-6, with D unclear. Germline lookup yields CDR1 LNHNV and CDR2 YYDKDF (reference sequence). CDR3 length: 12 residues. Trimming took 3 bases from V and 7 from J, leaving 4 bases between them. CDR3 sequence (DNA): TGTGCCACCAGCAGCCTGAATTCACCCCTCCACTTT. Protein product: CATSSLNSPLHF.

The rearrangement links TRBV4-2 to TRBJ2-7; 8 bases line up with TRBD1. Germline CDR1 is LGHNA and CDR2 is YNFKEQ. Trimming removed 0 bases from V and 1 base from J; junction bases left unmatched: 11. The CDR3 is 18 residues long. The DNA of the CDR3 is TGTGCCAGCAGCCAAGATGGCGACTTACAGGGGGGTTCCTACGAGCAGTACTTC. It yields the protein CASSQDGDLQGGSYEQYF.

The chain is built from TRBV6-5 and TRBJ2-5; D possibly corresponds to TRBD1 (5 bases). The CDR3 is 15 residues long. Germline V gene sequence: CDR1 MNHEY, CDR2 SVGAGI. Trimming stripped 2 bases from V and 1 base from J, with 11 bases between. The DNA for the CDR3 is TGTGCCAGCAGTTACAGGGGCGGCCCCCAAGAGACCCAGTACTTC. It codes for CASSYRGGPQETQYF.

This rearrangement joins TRBV6-5 to TRBJ2-1; no clear D gene. Germline CDR1 reads MNHEY; CDR2 reads SVGAGI. V shed 5 bases and J shed 9 bases, with 8 bases lying between them. There are 11 residues in the CDR3. CDR3 in DNA: TGTGCCAGCAGTCCCCAGGTTGAGCAGTTCTTC. Residues: CASSPQVEQFF.